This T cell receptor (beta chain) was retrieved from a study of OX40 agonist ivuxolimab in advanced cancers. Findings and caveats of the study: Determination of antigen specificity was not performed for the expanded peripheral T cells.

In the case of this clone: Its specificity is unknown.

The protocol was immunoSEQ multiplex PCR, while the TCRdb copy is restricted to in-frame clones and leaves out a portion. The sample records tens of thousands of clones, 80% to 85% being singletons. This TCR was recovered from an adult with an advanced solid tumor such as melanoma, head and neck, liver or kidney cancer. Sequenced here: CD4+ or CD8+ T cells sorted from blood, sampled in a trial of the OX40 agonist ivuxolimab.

CDR3 amino acids: CASSSRLGSPLHF. CDR3 nucleotides: TGTGCCAGCAGCTCCCGACTCGGCTCACCCCTCCACTTT. The chain combines TRBV7-8 with TRBJ1-6; D is unclear. The germline V gene has CDR1 SGHVS and CDR2 FQNEAQ. The ends were cut back, 4 bases at V and 10 bases at J, with 11 bases in the middle. The CDR3 loop spans 13 amino acids.